This TCR beta chain is from a study of patients and donors after allogeneic stem cell transplantation. TCRdb re-called the RT-PCR reads through MiXCR, storing one row per CDR3 protein. Here the sample spans 10,000 or so distinct CDR3 sequences, more than 4.5% being singletons. CDR3 length: 16 amino acids. V dropped 0 bases and J dropped 4; count of bases not matched to a gene: 8. Germline V gives CDR1 DFQATT, CDR2 SNEGSKA (reference sequence). At least ten counts were recorded for this clonotype. The chain carries TRBV20-1 and TRBJ2-1; TRBD2 matches 8 bases. The clonotype comes from a human donor who was either an allogeneic HSCT recipient or a stem cell or donor lymphocyte infusion donor (not recorded which). It is not recorded whose cells these are; they may come from a transplant donor. What was sequenced was blood, either unsorted or a sorted T cell fraction (not recorded which). The CDR3 is CSARDGGSGNYNEQFF. As DNA, the CDR3 is TGCAGTGCTAGAGATGGAGGTAGCGGGAATTACAATGAGCAGTTCTTC.